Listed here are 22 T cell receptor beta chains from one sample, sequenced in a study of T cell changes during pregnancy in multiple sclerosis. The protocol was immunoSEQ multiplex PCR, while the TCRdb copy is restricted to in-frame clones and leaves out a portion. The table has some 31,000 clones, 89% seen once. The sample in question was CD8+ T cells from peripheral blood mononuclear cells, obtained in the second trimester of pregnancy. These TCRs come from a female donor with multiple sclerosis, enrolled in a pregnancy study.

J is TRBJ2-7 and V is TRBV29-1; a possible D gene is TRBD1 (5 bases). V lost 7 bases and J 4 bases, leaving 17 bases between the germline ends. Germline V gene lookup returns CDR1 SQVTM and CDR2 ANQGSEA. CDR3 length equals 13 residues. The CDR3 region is CSALIRQSYEQYF. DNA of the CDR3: TGCAGCGCCCTAATCCGACAGTCTTACGAGCAGTACTTC.

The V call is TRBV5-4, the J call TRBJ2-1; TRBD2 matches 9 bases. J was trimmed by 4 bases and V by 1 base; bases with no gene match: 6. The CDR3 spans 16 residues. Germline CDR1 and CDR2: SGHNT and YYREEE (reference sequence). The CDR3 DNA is TGTGCCAGCAGCTTGTTGACTAGCGGATCGTACAATGAGCAGTTCTTC. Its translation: CASSLLTSGSYNEQFF.

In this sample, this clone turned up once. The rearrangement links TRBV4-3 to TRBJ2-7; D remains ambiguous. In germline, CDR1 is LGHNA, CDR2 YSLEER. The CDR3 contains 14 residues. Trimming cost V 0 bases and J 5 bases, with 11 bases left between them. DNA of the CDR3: TGCGCCAGCAGCCAAGAGGCTAGTTACCACGAGCAGTACTTC. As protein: CASSQEASYHEQYF.

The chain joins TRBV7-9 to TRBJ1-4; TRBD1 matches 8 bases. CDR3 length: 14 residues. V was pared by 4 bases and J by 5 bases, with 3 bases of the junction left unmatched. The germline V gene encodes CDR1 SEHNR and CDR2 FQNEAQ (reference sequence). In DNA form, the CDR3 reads TGTGCCAGCAGCTCACGACAGGGGAATGAAAAACTGTTTTTT. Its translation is CASSSRQGNEKLFF. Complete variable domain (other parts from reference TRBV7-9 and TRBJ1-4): DTGVSQNPRHKITKRGQNVTFRCDPISEHNRLYWYRQTLGQGPEFLTYFQNEAQLEKSRLLSDRFSAERPKGSFSTLEIQRTEQGDSAMYLCASSSRQGNEKLFFGSGTQLSVL.

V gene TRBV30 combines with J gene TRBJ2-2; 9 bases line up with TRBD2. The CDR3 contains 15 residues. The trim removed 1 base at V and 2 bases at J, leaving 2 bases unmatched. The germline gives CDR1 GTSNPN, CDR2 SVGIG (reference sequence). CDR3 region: CAWSEAGGNTGELFF. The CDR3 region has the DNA TGTGCCTGGAGTGAAGCGGGAGGTAACACCGGGGAGCTGTTTTTT.

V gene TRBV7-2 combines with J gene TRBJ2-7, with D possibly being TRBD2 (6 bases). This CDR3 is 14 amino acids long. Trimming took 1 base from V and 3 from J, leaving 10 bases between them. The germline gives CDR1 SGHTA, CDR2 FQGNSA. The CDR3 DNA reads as TGTGCCAGCAGCTTAGATGGAGGGGACTACGAGCAGTACTTC. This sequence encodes CASSLDGGDYEQYF.

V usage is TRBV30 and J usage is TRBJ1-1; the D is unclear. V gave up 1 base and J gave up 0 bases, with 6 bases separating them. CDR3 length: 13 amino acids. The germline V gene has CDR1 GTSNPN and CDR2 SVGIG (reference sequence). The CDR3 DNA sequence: TGTGCCTGGAGTGAACAGATGAACACTGAAGCTTTCTTT. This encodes CAWSEQMNTEAFF.

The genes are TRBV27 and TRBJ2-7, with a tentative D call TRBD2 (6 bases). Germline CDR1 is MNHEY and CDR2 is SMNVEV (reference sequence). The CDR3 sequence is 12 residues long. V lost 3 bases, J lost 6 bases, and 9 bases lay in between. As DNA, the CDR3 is TGTGCCAGCAGTTTTCAGGGACTCGAGCAGTACTTC. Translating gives CASSFQGLEQYF.

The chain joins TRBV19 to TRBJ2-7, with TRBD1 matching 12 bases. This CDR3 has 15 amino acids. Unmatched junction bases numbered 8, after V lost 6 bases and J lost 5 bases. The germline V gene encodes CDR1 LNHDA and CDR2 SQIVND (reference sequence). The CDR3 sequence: CASSYSGTGGHEQYF. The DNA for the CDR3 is TGTGCCAGTAGCTACTCCGGGACAGGGGGCCACGAGCAGTACTTC.

The CDR3 DNA reads as TGTGCCAGCAGGGAGGGACAGGGGGTCGATGAGCAGTTCTTC. It is translated as CASREGQGVDEQFF. This chain uses TRBV6-4 with TRBJ2-1, with 11 bases matching TRBD1. The CDR3 covers 14 residues. The trim removed 6 bases at V and 8 bases at J, leaving 6 bases unmatched. Germline CDR1 and CDR2: MRHNA and SNTAGT.

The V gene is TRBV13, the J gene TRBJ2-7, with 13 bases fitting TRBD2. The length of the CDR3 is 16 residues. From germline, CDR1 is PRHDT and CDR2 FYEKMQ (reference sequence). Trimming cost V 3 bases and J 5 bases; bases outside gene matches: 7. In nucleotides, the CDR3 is TGTGCCAGCAGCTTTAGGACTAGCGGGAGTAGGGACGAGCAGTACTTC. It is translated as CASSFRTSGSRDEQYF.

This chain's CDR3 is CASSMTTGIDYGYTF. In DNA, the CDR3 is TGTGCCAGCAGCATGACGACAGGGATCGACTATGGCTACACCTTC. This chain links TRBV5-5 with TRBJ1-2; TRBD1 matches at 7 bases. The CDR3 extends over 15 amino acids. V lost 4 bases, J lost 3 bases, and 9 bases stayed unmatched. The germline gives CDR1 SGHKS, CDR2 YYEKEE (reference sequence).

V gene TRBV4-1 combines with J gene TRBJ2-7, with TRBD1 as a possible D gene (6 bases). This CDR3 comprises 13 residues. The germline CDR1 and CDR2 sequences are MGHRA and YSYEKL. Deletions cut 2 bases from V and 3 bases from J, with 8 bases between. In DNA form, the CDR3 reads TGCGCCAGCAGCCAACTGGACAGCTACGAGCAGTACTTC. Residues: CASSQLDSYEQYF.

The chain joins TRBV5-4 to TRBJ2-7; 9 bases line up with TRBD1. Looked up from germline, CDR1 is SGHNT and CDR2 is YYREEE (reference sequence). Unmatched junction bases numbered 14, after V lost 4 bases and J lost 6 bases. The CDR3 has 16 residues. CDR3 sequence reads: CASSQRVGTGPREQYF. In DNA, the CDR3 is TGTGCCAGCAGCCAAAGGGTGGGGACAGGGCCTCGCGAGCAGTACTTC.

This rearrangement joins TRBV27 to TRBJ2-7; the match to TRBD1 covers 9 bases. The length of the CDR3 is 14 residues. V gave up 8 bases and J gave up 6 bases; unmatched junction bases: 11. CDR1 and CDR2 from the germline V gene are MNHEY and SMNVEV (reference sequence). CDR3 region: CASWGQGGSGEQYF. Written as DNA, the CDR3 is TGTGCCAGCTGGGGACAGGGAGGTTCGGGCGAGCAGTACTTC.

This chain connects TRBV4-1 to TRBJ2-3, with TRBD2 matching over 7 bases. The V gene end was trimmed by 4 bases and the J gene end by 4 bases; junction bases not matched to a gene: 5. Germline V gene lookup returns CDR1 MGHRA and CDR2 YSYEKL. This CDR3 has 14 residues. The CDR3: CASSPYAGADTQYF. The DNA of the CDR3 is TGCGCCAGCAGCCCCTATGCGGGGGCAGATACGCAGTATTTT.

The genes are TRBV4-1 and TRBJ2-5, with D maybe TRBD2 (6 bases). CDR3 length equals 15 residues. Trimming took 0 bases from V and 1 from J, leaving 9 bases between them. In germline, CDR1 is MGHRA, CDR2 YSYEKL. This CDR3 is CASSQDHSGQETQYF. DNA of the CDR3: TGCGCCAGCAGCCAAGATCATAGCGGCCAAGAGACCCAGTACTTC.

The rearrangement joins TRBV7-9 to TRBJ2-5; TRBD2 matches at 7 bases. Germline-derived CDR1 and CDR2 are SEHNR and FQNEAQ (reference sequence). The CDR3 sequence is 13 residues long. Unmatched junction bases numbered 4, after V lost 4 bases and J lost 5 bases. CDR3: CASSYVGGETQYF. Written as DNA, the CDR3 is TGTGCCAGCAGCTACGTGGGAGGGGAGACCCAGTACTTC.

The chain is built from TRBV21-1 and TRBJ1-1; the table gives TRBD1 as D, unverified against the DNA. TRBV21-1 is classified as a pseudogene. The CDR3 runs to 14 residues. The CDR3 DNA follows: TGTGCCAGCAGCACGACACGTAAGAACACTGAAGCTTTCTTT. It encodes CASSTTRKNTEAFF.

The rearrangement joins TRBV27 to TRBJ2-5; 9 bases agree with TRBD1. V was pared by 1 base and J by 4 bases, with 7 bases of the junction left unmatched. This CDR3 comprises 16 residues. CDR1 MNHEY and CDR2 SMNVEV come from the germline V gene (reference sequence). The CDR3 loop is CASSLWGDRARETQYF. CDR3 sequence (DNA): TGTGCCAGCAGTTTATGGGGGGACAGGGCTAGAGAGACCCAGTACTTC.

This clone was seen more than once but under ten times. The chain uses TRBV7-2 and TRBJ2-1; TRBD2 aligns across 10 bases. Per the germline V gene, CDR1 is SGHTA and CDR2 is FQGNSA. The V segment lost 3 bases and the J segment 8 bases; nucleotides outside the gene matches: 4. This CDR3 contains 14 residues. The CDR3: CASSLLAGAYEQFF. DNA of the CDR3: TGTGCCAGCAGCTTGCTAGCGGGAGCCTATGAGCAGTTCTTC. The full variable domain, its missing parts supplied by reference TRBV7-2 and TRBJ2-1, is GAGVSQSPSNKVTEKGKDVELRCDPISGHTALYWYRQSLGQGLEFLIYFQGNSAPDKSGLPSDRFSAERTGGSVSTLTIQRTQQEDSAVYLCASSLLAGAYEQFFGPGTRLTVL.

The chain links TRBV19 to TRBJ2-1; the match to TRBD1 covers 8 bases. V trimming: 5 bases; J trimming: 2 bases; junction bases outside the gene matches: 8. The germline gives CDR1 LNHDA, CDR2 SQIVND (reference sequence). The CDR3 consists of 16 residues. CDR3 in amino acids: CASSFKPGQAYNEQFF. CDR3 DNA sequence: TGTGCCAGTAGTTTCAAACCGGGACAGGCCTACAATGAGCAGTTCTTC.